This entry is about one T cell receptor beta chain. TCRdb reprocessed the RT-PCR reads with MiXCR, giving one entry per CDR3 protein. The data contain about 700,000 distinct CDR3 sequences, approximately 14% of them singletons. CDR1 is SGHRS, CDR2 YFSETQ, per germline. Deletions cut 0 bases from V and 4 bases from J, with 14 bases between. This CDR3 spans 15 amino acids. The chain employs TRBV5-1 and TRBJ2-7; D gene uncertain. This TCR derives from a female donor in good health, serving as a healthy control. The sequencing input was memory CD4+ T cells from blood. Written as DNA, the CDR3 is TGCGCCAGCAGCTTGGCCGGCCGAGCCGGATACGAGCAGTACTTC. It is translated as CASSLAGRAGYEQYF.